The TCR beta chain described here comes from a study of blood T cells in healthy people across ages. Whole-study context: Through template switching, about one barcoded beta molecule was captured per two T cells, as measured in model experiments. Regarding the study as a whole: Donor CMV status was unknown, possibly confounding expanded clonotype changes. When set beside aged donors, long-lived donors presented more naive CD4+ cells and higher diversity.

Isolation recovered at least 6.5 million PBMCs from every sample. Sample-barcoded 5' priming and a J-beta primer mix drove a second PCR of about 6 to 11 cycles. TCRdb reprocessed the 5' RACE reads via MiXCR and lists one record per CDR3 protein. Of 550,000 to 800,000 distinct CDR3 sequences in the sample, approximately 29% were seen once. A note on this clonotype: Its antigen is as yet unknown.

Germline CDR1 DFQATT, CDR2 SNEGSKA (reference sequence). V was trimmed by 3 bases and J by 14 bases, leaving 20 bases between them. The CDR3 is 13 residues long. The specimen sequenced was blood. The clonotype originates from a woman aged 80 or over in good health. The rearrangement joins TRBV20-1 to TRBJ1-5; D gene uncertain. CDR3 in DNA: TGCAGTGCTAGTCGAGAAGGTGGCGGGTCGGAGCATTTT. It codes for CSASREGGGSEHF.